Listed below are T cell receptor beta chains from one sample, sequenced in a study of T cell changes during pregnancy in multiple sclerosis. Sequencing was performed with immunoSEQ multiplex PCR; in TCRdb, only in-frame clones are kept and a portion is missing. In the table there are approximately 65,000 clones, around 91% of which are singletons. The sequencing here drew on peripheral blood, taken in the third trimester of pregnancy. The receptors derive from a female donor in good health, enrolled as a control in a pregnancy study. The CDR3 runs from the conserved cysteine through the conserved F or W. D genes are given only for firm matches. Clone size is stated in some rows and not others, as once, few, many or a class when expanded.

size	J	D	V	CDR3	DNA
-	TRBJ2-4	-	TRBV2	CASSEALELAKNIQYF	TGTGCCAGCAGTGAAGCGCTTGAGTTAGCCAAAAACATTCAGTACTTC
-	TRBJ1-2	-	TRBV19	CASSIPRGAPLYGYTF	TGTGCCAGTAGTATACCACGGGGGGCGCCCCTCTATGGCTACACCTTC
-	TRBJ1-2	TRBD1	TRBV2	CASSTGAPGYTF	TGTGCCAGCAGTACAGGGGCGCCTGGCTACACCTTC
-	TRBJ1-1	-	TRBV6-1	CASRLEKSLNTEAFF	TGTGCCAGCAGACTCGAAAAATCGTTGAACACTGAAGCTTTCTTT
-	TRBJ1-1	-	TRBV4-3	CASSHRGGSTEAFF	TGCGCCAGCAGCCATCGAGGAGGGAGTACTGAAGCTTTCTTT
once	TRBJ1-1	TRBD1	TRBV11-1	CASSSPGQGSKAFF	TGTGCCAGCAGCTCACCGGGACAGGGTAGTAAAGCTTTCTTT
-	TRBJ2-5	-	TRBV14	CASSSYLKTQYF	TGTGCCAGCAGCTCCTATCTGAAGACCCAGTACTTC
many	TRBJ1-5	-	TRBV10-3	CAIGGGVQNNQPQHF	TGTGCCATCGGGGGGGGCGTGCAGAATAATCAGCCCCAGCATTTT
-	TRBJ2-5	-	TRBV15	CATSRDIAEGQETQYF	TGTGCCACCAGCAGAGATATCGCGGAGGGACAAGAGACCCAGTACTTC
-	TRBJ1-3	-	TRBV19	CASGQGGNTIYF	TGTGCCAGTGGGCAGGGAGGAAACACCATATATTTT
-	TRBJ1-2	-	TRBV7-9	CASSRLNNYGYTF	TGTGCCAGCAGTCGACTCAATAACTATGGCTACACCTTC
-	TRBJ1-2	TRBD1	TRBV27	CASRSQGANYGYTF	TGTGCCAGCAGATCCCAGGGGGCTAACTATGGCTACACCTTC
-	TRBJ2-5	TRBD2	TRBV7-3	CASSRGGAGEETQYF	TGTGCCAGCAGCCGTGGGGGAGCGGGGGAAGAGACCCAGTACTTC
-	TRBJ2-1	TRBD2	TRBV9	CASNPSSGGVGEQFF	TGTGCCAGCAACCCCTCCAGCGGGGGGGTCGGTGAGCAGTTCTTC
-	TRBJ2-1	-	TRBV5-1	CASSPIPDSSYNEQFF	TGCGCCAGCAGCCCCATCCCGGACAGCTCCTACAATGAGCAGTTCTTC
-	TRBJ1-3	-	TRBV15	CATSRDLGSSGNTIYF	TGTGCCACCAGCAGAGATCTGGGGAGCTCTGGAAACACCATATATTTT
-	TRBJ1-5	-	TRBV11-2	CASSPTGDSNQPQHF	TGTGCCAGCAGCCCGACGGGGGATAGCAATCAGCCCCAGCATTTT
-	TRBJ1-6	-	TRBV28	CASSFGQINSPLHF	TGTGCCAGCAGTTTTGGACAGATCAATTCACCCCTCCACTTT
-	TRBJ2-3	-	TRBV13	CASVIRGSPFTDTQYF	TGTGCCAGCGTCATACGGGGGTCACCCTTCACAGATACGCAGTATTTT
-	TRBJ2-2	TRBD2	TRBV25-1	CASSDWGGNTGELFF	TGTGCCAGCAGTGACTGGGGGGGTAACACCGGGGAGCTGTTTTTT
-	TRBJ2-3	-	TRBV19	CASSDGATQYF	TGTGCCAGTAGTGATGGGGCTACGCAGTATTTT
-	TRBJ2-1	-	TRBV4-1	CASSPRLANEQFF	TGCGCCAGCAGCCCACGGCTAGCCAATGAGCAGTTCTTC
-	TRBJ1-1	-	TRBV28	CASSLPSGNLPEAFF	TGTGCCAGCAGTTTACCTTCAGGGAATCTCCCTGAAGCTTTCTTT
-	TRBJ2-7	-	TRBV28	CASNSISGTLGYEQYF	TGTGCCAGCAATTCAATCTCCGGGACACTGGGCTACGAGCAGTACTTC
few	TRBJ2-3	TRBD2	TRBV9	CASSSIAGGPSTDTQYF	TGTGCCAGCAGCTCCATAGCGGGGGGCCCTAGCACAGATACGCAGTATTTT
-	TRBJ1-6	-	TRBV9	CASSHGTANNSPLHF	TGTGCCAGCAGCCATGGGACTGCGAATAATTCACCCCTCCACTTT
-	TRBJ1-1	TRBD1	TRBV7-3	CASSLMGQGLTRAEAFF	TGTGCCAGCAGCTTAATGGGACAGGGCCTCACCAGGGCTGAAGCTTTCTTT
-	TRBJ2-3	-	TRBV20-1	CSAEGVDTQYF	TGCAGTGCTGAAGGGGTAGATACGCAGTATTTT
-	TRBJ2-1	TRBD2	TRBV9	CASSVIGGGGAIREQFF	TGTGCCAGCAGCGTAATTGGAGGCGGGGGGGCCATTAGGGAGCAGTTCTTC
-	TRBJ2-3	-	TRBV6-5	CASSYGVRGTDTQYF	TGTGCCAGCAGTTACGGGGTCAGGGGCACAGATACGCAGTATTTT
once	TRBJ2-3	TRBD2	TRBV6-6	CASNPSGGATDTQYF	TGTGCCAGCAACCCTAGCGGGGGGGCCACAGATACGCAGTATTTT
-	TRBJ1-6	-	TRBV7-9	CASSSSLGEPYNSPLHF	TGTGCCAGCAGCTCGTCCTTGGGAGAGCCCTATAATTCACCCCTCCACTTT
-	TRBJ2-3	TRBD2	TRBV14	CASSPGTRDTQYF	TGTGCCAGCAGCCCCGGGACTAGGGATACGCAGTATTTT
-	TRBJ2-4	-	TRBV19	CASSILASAKNIQYF	TGTGCCAGTAGTATACTAGCCTCAGCCAAAAACATTCAGTACTTC
-	TRBJ2-5	TRBD2	TRBV4-2	CASSQEWGLDQSETQYF	TGTGCCAGCAGCCAAGAATGGGGACTAGATCAGTCCGAGACCCAGTACTTC
-	TRBJ2-1	-	TRBV4-2	CASSQGNRQFF	TGTGCCAGCAGCCAAGGTAACAGGCAGTTCTTC
-	TRBJ1-2	-	TRBV6-5	CASSSPGRDNYGYTF	TGTGCCAGCAGTTCCCCTGGACGGGATAACTATGGCTACACCTTC
-	TRBJ1-3	-	TRBV7-2	CASSPQVTSGNTIYF	TGTGCCAGCAGCCCACAGGTTACCTCTGGAAACACCATATATTTT
once	TRBJ1-5	-	TRBV6-1	CASRTSSDQPQHF	TGTGCCAGCAGGACTAGCTCGGATCAGCCCCAGCATTTT
-	TRBJ1-1	-	TRBV7-9	CASTVAGGGDTEAFF	TGTGCCAGCACCGTTGCGGGGGGAGGGGACACTGAAGCTTTCTTT
-	TRBJ2-7	-	TRBV7-2	CASSLGRRVSYEQYF	TGTGCCAGCAGCTTAGGGCGCAGGGTTTCCTACGAGCAGTACTTC
-	TRBJ1-5	-	TRBV15	CATSRPRGASNQPQHF	TGTGCCACCAGCAGACCCCGGGGAGCTAGCAATCAGCCCCAGCATTTT
-	TRBJ1-2	TRBD1	TRBV7-3	CASSLTDRAGYTF	TGTGCCAGCAGCTTAACGGACAGGGCTGGCTACACCTTC
-	TRBJ2-5	TRBD2	TRBV5-1	CASSLRLSGEETQYF	TGCGCCAGCAGCTTGCGACTAAGCGGGGAAGAGACCCAGTACTTC
-	TRBJ1-1	-	TRBV28	CASSLKGQSNTEAFF	TGTGCCAGCAGTTTAAAAGGACAGTCGAACACTGAAGCTTTCTTT
-	TRBJ2-7	TRBD2	TRBV27	CASSPSGGGREQYF	TGTGCCAGCAGTCCTAGCGGGGGGGGACGAGAGCAGTACTTC
-	TRBJ1-1	-	TRBV9	CASSARTGDTEAFF	TGTGCCAGCAGCGCCCGAACAGGTGACACTGAAGCTTTCTTT
once	TRBJ1-1	-	TRBV7-7	CASPRGGGTEAFF	TGTGCTAGCCCCCGCGGGGGCGGCACTGAAGCTTTCTTT